This TCR beta chain came from a study of persistence of HIV-infected CD4 T cells. At the level of the study: Isolated cells were CMV- and HIV-1 Gag-responding CD4+ T cells. Study-level findings and limits: TCRbeta richness was lower in CMV- and Gag-responding cells than in anti-CD3/anti-CD28-responding cells.

Cells were stimulated with CMV-infected fibroblast lysates at approximately 10 ug/mL. Sorted nonresponding memory CD4+ T cells were CD40L-negative, CD69-negative, CD45RO-high. For about 17 hours, CD8-depleted PBMCs received anti-CD28/CD49d costimulation, a CD40-blocking antibody and enfuvirtide. This was the immunoSEQ version 4 assay in survey mode. Genomic DNA was diluted to around 10 ng/uL, up to 1 ug per sample. Clones were read by immunoSEQ multiplex PCR, and TCRdb kept only the in-frame ones, dropping some. The table lists tens of thousands of clones, 78% of them singletons, with 0.65% to 0.85% in the top ten. As to this clone: The antigen is unknown.

V lost 5 bases, J lost 0 bases, and 12 bases lay in between. Per the germline V gene, CDR1 is SEHNR and CDR2 is FQNEAQ (reference sequence). The CDR3 is 15 residues long. This TCR derives from an adult woman with HIV who was CMV-seropositive. The chain couples TRBV7-9 to TRBJ2-3; maybe TRBD2 (6 bases). This material consisted of CD4+ T cells sorted from PBMCs after approximately 20-hour stimulation, taken from a patient who received antiretroviral therapy. CDR3 loop: CASSRRDSSTDTQYF. The CDR3 DNA sequence: TGTGCCAGCAGCCGAAGGGACTCTAGCACAGATACGCAGTATTTT.